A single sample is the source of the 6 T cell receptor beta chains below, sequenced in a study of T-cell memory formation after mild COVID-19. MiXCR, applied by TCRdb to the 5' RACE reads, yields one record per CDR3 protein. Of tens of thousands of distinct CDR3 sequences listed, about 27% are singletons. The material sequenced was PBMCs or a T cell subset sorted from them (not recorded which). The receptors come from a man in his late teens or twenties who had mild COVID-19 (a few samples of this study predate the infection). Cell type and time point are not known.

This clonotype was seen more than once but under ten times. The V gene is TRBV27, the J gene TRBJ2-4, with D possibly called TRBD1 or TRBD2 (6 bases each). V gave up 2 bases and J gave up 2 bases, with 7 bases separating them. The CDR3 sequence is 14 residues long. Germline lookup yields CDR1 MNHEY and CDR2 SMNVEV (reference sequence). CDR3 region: CASSLGGPKNIQYF. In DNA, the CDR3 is TGTGCCAGCAGTTTAGGGGGGCCCAAAAACATTCAGTACTTC.

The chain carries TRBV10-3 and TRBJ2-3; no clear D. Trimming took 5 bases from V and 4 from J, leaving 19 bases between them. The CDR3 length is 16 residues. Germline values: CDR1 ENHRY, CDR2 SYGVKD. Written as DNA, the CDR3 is TGTGCCATCAGTCAGGCGCTCACCCCCAACCCAGATACGCAGTATTTT. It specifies CAISQALTPNPDTQYF.

The chain's CDR3 is CASSLEIGYSDTQYF. CDR3 bases: TGTGCCAGCAGCTTGGAGATAGGGTACTCGGATACGCAGTATTTT. The rearrangement links TRBV7-9 to TRBJ2-3; D ambiguous. The V gene's germline CDR1 is SEHNR and CDR2 FQNEAQ (reference sequence). V was trimmed by 3 bases and J by 6 bases, leaving 16 bases between them. The CDR3 consists of 15 residues.

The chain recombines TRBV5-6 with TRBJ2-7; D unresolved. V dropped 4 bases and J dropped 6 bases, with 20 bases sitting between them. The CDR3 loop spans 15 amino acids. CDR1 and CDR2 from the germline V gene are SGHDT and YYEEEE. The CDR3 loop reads CASSQTTDLIFEQYF. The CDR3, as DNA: TGTGCCAGCAGCCAAACCACCGACTTGATATTCGAGCAGTACTTC.

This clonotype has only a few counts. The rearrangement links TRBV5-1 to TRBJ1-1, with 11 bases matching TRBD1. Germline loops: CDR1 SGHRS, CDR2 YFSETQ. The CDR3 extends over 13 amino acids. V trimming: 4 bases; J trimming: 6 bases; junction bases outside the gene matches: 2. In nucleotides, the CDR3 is TGCGCCAGCAGCCGGACAGGGGGCTCTGAAGCTTTCTTT. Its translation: CASSRTGGSEAFF.

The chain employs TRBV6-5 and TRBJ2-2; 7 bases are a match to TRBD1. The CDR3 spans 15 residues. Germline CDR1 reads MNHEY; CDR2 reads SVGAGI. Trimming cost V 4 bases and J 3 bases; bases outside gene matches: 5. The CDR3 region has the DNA TGTGCCAGCAGTTGGACAGGACGTGACACCGGGGAGCTGTTTTTT. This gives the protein CASSWTGRDTGELFF.